The T cell receptor (beta chain) described here comes from a study of shared clonotypes between healthy human individuals. As for the study in general: CD8 memory received one plate per donor, CD8 naive two, CD4 memory three and CD4 naive three.

An even split of each subset's genomic DNA across several immunoSEQ plates was performed. Per the original data handling: ImmunoSEQ only sent back junction sequences with no quality scores, so filtering was done differently. Data came from immunoSEQ multiplex PCR; TCRdb stores just in-frame clones and leaves some out. The V and J calls and clone size come from that table; D and trimming were worked out from the DNA. The table has some 2 million clones, 90% to 95% seen once. From CD4+ cells came CD45RA+ naive and CD45RA-negative memory subsets. Trimming stripped 0 bases from V and 2 bases from J, with 8 bases between. This CDR3 has 14 amino acids. Germline CDR1 PRHDT, CDR2 FYEKMQ (reference sequence).

The TCR sequence derives from a man in his late teens or twenties in good health. Material: naive CD4+ T cells sorted from blood. Noted subset: CD45RA+ positively selected. This chain uses TRBV13 with TRBJ2-7; D may be TRBD2 (5 bases). CDR3 bases: TGTGCCAGCAGCTTAGGTTTCGGGGCCTACGAGCAGTACTTC. Translating gives CASSLGFGAYEQYF.